Sequencing of this T cell receptor beta chain was carried out in a study of OX40 agonist ivuxolimab in advanced cancers. The protocol was immunoSEQ multiplex PCR, while the TCRdb copy is restricted to in-frame clones and leaves out a portion. The sample lists fewer than 55,000 clones; less than 90% were seen once. The CDR3 is 14 residues long. Trimming pared 7 bases from V and 4 bases from J, leaving 15 bases between. The V gene's germline CDR1 is MNHEY and CDR2 SMNVEV (reference sequence). This TCR came from an adult with an advanced solid tumor such as melanoma, head and neck, liver or kidney cancer. This chain links TRBV27 with TRBJ2-3; D perhaps matches TRBD2 (6 bases). The sample here was CD4+ or CD8+ T cells sorted from blood, taken in a trial of the OX40 agonist ivuxolimab. The CDR3 DNA reads TGTGCCAGCAACCTCGGACTATCCGCAGATACGCAGTATTTT. It is translated as CASNLGLSADTQYF.